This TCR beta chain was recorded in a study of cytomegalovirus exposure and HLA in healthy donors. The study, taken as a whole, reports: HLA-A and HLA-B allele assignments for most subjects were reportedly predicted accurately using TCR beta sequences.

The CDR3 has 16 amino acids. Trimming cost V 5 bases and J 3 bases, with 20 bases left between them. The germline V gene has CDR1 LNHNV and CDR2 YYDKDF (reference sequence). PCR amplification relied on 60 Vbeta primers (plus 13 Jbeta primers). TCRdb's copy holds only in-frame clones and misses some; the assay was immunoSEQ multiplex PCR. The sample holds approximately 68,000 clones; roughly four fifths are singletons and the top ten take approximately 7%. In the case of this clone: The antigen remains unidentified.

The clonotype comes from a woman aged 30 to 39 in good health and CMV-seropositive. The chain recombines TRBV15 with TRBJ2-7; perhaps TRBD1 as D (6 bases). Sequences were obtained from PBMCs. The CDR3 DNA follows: TGTGCCACCAGCCAACGGGAAACAGGGCCCCTCTACGAGCAGTACTTC. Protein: CATSQRETGPLYEQYF.